Sequencing of this T cell receptor beta chain was carried out in a study of CD8 T cells in ankylosing spondylitis. V lost 0 bases and J 5 bases, leaving 15 bases between the germline ends. CDR1 and CDR2 from the germline V gene are SGHVS and FNYEAQ. CDR3 length: 16 amino acids. As the method for making TCR beta libraries, quantitative 5'-RACE with molecular barcodes was used. TCRdb itself ran the 5' RACE reads through MiXCR, one entry per CDR3 protein. This sample has 350,000 or so distinct CDR3 sequences, with roughly 10% found just once. This clonotype has more than one count but fewer than ten. Sample: blood, either unsorted or a sorted T cell fraction (not recorded which). The sequence was obtained from a female donor with ankylosing spondylitis or in good health (not recorded which). V and J are TRBV7-6 and TRBJ2-3; the D gene is possibly TRBD2 (5 bases). The chain's CDR3 is CASSLALDPGIDTQYF. The DNA of the CDR3 is TGTGCCAGCAGCTTAGCGTTAGACCCCGGGATAGATACGCAGTATTTT.